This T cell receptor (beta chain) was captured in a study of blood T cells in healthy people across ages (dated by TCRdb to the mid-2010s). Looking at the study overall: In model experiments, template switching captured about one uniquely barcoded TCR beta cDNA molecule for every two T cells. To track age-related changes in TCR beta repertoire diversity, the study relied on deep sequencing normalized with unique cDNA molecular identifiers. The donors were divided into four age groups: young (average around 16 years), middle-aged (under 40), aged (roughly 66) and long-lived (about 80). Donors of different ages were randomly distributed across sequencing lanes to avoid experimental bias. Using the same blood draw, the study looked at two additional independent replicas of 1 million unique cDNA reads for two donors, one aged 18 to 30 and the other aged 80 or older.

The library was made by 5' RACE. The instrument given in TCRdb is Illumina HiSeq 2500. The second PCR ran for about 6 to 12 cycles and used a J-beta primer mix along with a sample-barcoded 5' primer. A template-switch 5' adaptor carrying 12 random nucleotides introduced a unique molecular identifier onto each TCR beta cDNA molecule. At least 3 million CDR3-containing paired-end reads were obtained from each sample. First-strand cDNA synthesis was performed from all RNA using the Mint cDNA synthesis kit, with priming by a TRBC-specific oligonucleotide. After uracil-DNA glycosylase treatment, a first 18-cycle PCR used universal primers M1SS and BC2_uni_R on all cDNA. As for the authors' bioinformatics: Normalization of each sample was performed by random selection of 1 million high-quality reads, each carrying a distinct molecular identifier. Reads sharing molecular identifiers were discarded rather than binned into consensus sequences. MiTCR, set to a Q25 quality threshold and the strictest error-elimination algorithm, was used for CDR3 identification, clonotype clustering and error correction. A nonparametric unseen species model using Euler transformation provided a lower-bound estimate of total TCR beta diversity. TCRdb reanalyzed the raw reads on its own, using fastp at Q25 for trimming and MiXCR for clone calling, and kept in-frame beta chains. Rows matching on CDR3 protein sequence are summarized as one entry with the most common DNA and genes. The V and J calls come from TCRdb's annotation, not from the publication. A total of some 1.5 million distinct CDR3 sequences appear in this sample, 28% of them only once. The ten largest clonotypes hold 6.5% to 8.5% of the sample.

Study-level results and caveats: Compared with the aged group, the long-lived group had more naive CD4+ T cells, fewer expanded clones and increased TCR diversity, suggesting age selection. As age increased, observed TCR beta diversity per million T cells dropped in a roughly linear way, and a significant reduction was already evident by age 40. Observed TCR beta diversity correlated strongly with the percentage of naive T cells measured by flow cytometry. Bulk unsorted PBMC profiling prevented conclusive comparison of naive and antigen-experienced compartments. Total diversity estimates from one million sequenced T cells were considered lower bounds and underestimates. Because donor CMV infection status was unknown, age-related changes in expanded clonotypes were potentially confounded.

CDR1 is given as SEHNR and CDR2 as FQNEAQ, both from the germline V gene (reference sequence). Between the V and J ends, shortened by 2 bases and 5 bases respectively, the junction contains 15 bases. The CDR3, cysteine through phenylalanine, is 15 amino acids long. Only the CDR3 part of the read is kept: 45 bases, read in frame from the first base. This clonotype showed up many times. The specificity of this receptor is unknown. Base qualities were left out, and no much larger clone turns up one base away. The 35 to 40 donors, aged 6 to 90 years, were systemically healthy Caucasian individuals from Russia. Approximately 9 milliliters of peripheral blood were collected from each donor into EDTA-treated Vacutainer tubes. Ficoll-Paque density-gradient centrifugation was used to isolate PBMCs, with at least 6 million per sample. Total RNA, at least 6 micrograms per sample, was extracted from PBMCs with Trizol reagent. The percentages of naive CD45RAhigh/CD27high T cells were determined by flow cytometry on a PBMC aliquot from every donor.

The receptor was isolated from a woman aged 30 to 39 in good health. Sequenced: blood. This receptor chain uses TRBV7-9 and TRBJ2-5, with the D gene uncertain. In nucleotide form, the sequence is TGTGCCAGCAGCTTAAGGCTATCCATCGGGGAGACCCAGTACTTC. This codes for CASSLRLSIGETQYF.